This T cell receptor (beta chain) was sequenced in a study of PD-L1 blockade in urothelial cancer. Across the whole study: The number of prior chemotherapy regimens per patient was 0 to 3.

The data were produced by immunoSEQ multiplex PCR, yet TCRdb's version contains in-frame clones alone and is incomplete. The data hold around 80,000 clones, with 91% observed a single time. Time point given: peripheral blood 6 weeks after treatment start. Trimming stripped 2 bases from V and 7 bases from J, with 12 bases between. CDR1 and CDR2 from the germline V gene are SGHDN and FVKESK. This CDR3 is 13 amino acids long. A note on this clone: Its antigen is still unknown.

Study-wide results and caveats: By 3 weeks, tumor-associated blood clones had expanded more in durable-benefit patients.

The origin of this receptor is a woman older than 75 with urothelial cancer. This rearrangement joins TRBV14 to TRBJ2-7; maybe TRBD2 (6 bases). Sequenced here: PBMCs, sampled around atezolizumab (anti-PD-L1) treatment. The CDR3 DNA sequence: TGTGCCAGCAGCCAATCCGTTGGGGGGGAGCAGTACTTC. Its translation is CASSQSVGGEQYF.